The clone carrying this T cell receptor (beta chain) is a singleton in its sample. This CDR3 contains 17 residues. The V and J ends lost 3 bases and 7 bases, in that order; junction bases with no gene match: 12. In germline, CDR1 is KGHDR, CDR2 SFDVKD. The data stem from a study of blood T cell repertoires in COVID-19. Study as a whole: Italy, Spain and the United States were the sources of the convalescent and acute COVID-19 samples.

Original analysis: Amplification from reference gene primers served as the basis for estimated nucleated cell counts. The data were produced by immunoSEQ multiplex PCR, yet TCRdb's version contains in-frame clones alone and is incomplete. That table furnishes V, J and clone size, whereas the DNA furnished D and trimming. The sample has 100,000 to 150,000 clones; roughly 80% are singletons. This clonotype was sampled from a human donor in a cohort sampled during active COVID-19. What was sequenced was peripheral blood. The V gene is TRBV24-1, the J gene TRBJ2-1, with 9 bases fitting TRBD2. The CDR3 coding sequence is TGTGCCACCAGTGATACTATAGCGGGAGAAAGGCGGAATGAGCAGTTCTTC. It yields the protein CATSDTIAGERRNEQFF.